This entry lists 19 T cell receptor beta chains sequenced from one sample in a study of human T cells and chemical hapten exposure. Time point indicated: pre-sensitization, week 0. Treatment: therapeutic diphenylcyclopropenone sensitization with weekly scalp DPC. MiXCR, applied by TCRdb to the RACE reads, yields one record per CDR3 protein. In the table there are approximately 80,000 distinct CDR3 sequences, around 15% of which are singletons. The source was whole blood, collected in connection with sensitization to the hapten diphenylcyclopropenone (DPC). The source of these receptors is a woman aged 50 to 60 with alopecia areata. Some clones in this sample may be carry-over from other donors' samples.

V usage is TRBV27 and J usage is TRBJ2-5; a weak D match, TRBD2 (6 bases). This CDR3 spans 18 amino acids. Looked up from germline, CDR1 is MNHEY and CDR2 is SMNVEV (reference sequence). The V gene lost 0 bases and the J gene lost 3 bases, with 20 bases spanning the gap. Here the CDR3 reads CASSLSSPGLAIEETQYF. CDR3 bases: TGTGCCAGCAGTTTATCTAGTCCAGGGCTAGCGATAGAAGAGACCCAGTACTTC.

At least ten counts were recorded for this clonotype. The chain recombines TRBV12-3 or TRBV12-4 with TRBJ2-1; 7 bases match TRBD2. Trimming took 6 bases from V and 6 from J; bases not matched to a gene: 8. The CDR3 sequence is 14 residues long. This CDR3 reads CASRMTSSGNEQFF. CDR3 sequence (DNA): TGTGCCAGCAGGATGACTAGCTCCGGCAATGAGCAGTTCTTC.

Only a few counts were recorded for this clonotype. The rearrangement uses TRBV21-1 and TRBJ2-1; TRBD2, as called in the table, went unchecked against the DNA. TRBV21-1 is a pseudogene. This CDR3 is built from 17 residues. This chain's CDR3 is CASSSPVAASSYNEQFF. CDR3 coding DNA: TGTGCCAGCAGCAGCCCAGTAGCGGCAAGCTCCTACAATGAGCAGTTCTTC.

This chain links TRBV3-1 with TRBJ2-6; weak D call: TRBD2 (5 bases). This CDR3 has 18 residues. V was clipped by 5 bases and J by 1 base, with 18 bases between them. Germline loops: CDR1 LGHDT, CDR2 YNNKEL (reference sequence). The CDR3 loop reads CASSLRGGSLSGANVLTF. The CDR3, as DNA: TGTGCCAGCAGCTTAAGAGGAGGCTCCCTGTCTGGGGCCAACGTCCTGACTTTC.

J is TRBJ2-3 and V is TRBV5-1, with TRBD1 identical over 7 bases. Germline values: CDR1 SGHRS, CDR2 YFSETQ. This CDR3 spans 16 amino acids. The V and J ends lost 4 bases and 4 bases, in that order; junction bases with no gene match: 12. The CDR3 DNA follows: TGCGCCAGCAGCACAAGGGCGACAGGGTTCGCAGATACGCAGTATTTT. It translates to CASSTRATGFADTQYF.

The J gene is TRBJ1-6, the V gene TRBV20-1; the D gene is possibly TRBD1 (6 bases). Germline V gene sequence: CDR1 DFQATT, CDR2 SNEGSKA (reference sequence). Trimming left V 6 bases short and J 5 bases short, with 23 bases between. The CDR3 covers 17 residues. The CDR3 DNA follows: TGCAGTGCAACCTCTAGATTCGGGGCAGGGGATAATTCACCCCTCCACTTT. As protein: CSATSRFGAGDNSPLHF.

V is TRBV7-2 and J is TRBJ2-3; 7 bases match TRBD2. The V gene's germline CDR1 is SGHTA and CDR2 FQGNSA. Germline trimming cut 3 bases from V and 3 bases from J; bases unmatched to any gene: 6. The CDR3 has 15 residues. The CDR3 spells CASSFLSSGTDTQYF. The DNA of the CDR3 is TGTGCCAGCAGCTTTCTCTCTAGCGGAACAGATACGCAGTATTTT.

The chain recombines TRBV29-1 with TRBJ2-4, with D uncertain. Germline V gives CDR1 SQVTM, CDR2 ANQGSEA. V shed 7 bases and J shed 2 bases, with 15 bases lying between them. The CDR3 totals 14 residues. This CDR3 reads CSAVKAGSKNIQYF. Written as DNA, the CDR3 is TGCAGCGCTGTGAAAGCTGGGTCCAAAAACATTCAGTACTTC.

This rearrangement joins TRBV7-9 to TRBJ2-2; no firm D call. The V gene lost 2 bases and the J gene lost 4 bases, with 14 bases spanning the gap. Germline lookup yields CDR1 SEHNR and CDR2 FQNEAQ (reference sequence). The CDR3 consists of 16 residues. CDR3 loop: CASSLWGGRSTGELFF. The DNA for the CDR3 is TGTGCCAGCAGCTTATGGGGTGGCAGGTCCACCGGGGAGCTGTTTTTT. Together with reference TRBV7-9 and TRBJ2-2, the CDR3 gives the full variable domain: DTGVSQNPRHKITKRGQNVTFRCDPISEHNRLYWYRQTLGQGPEFLTYFQNEAQLEKSRLLSDRFSAERPKGSFSTLEIQRTEQGDSAMYLCASSLWGGRSTGELFFGEGSRLTVL.

This clonotype has ten or more counts. The chain uses TRBV25-1 and TRBJ2-5, with D tentatively TRBD2 (6 bases). CDR3 length: 17 residues. The V gene lost 0 bases and the J gene lost 2 bases, with 16 bases spanning the gap. Per germline, CDR1 MGHDK and CDR2 SYGVNS. CDR3 region: CASSEYTGTDSQETQYF. CDR3 bases: TGTGCCAGCAGTGAATATACTGGGACTGACTCTCAAGAGACCCAGTACTTC.

This clonotype was found a few times. The chain recombines TRBV7-9 with TRBJ2-3; D tentatively reads TRBD1 or TRBD2 (5 bases each). V dropped 4 bases and J dropped 2 bases, with 10 bases sitting between them. CDR3 length: 14 amino acids. Per germline, CDR1 SEHNR and CDR2 FQNEAQ (reference sequence). CDR3 loop: CASSWDGNTDTQYF. The DNA for the CDR3 is TGTGCCAGCAGCTGGGACGGAAACACAGATACGCAGTATTTT.

The chain employs TRBV18 and TRBJ2-1; D possibly corresponds to TRBD1 (6 bases). V lost 1 base to trimming and J lost 5 bases, with 9 bases between them. From germline, CDR1 is KGHSH and CDR2 LQKENI. The CDR3 spans 14 residues. The DNA for the CDR3 is TGTGCCAGCTCACCACAAGGACAGAACAATGAGCAGTTCTTC. This translates into CASSPQGQNNEQFF.

A word on this clonotype: At one of its ends the junction is not consistent with the germline gene, which may arise from a read error. This rearrangement joins TRBV20-1 to TRBJ2-1; TRBD2 matches 14 bases. The CDR3 is 11 residues long. Germline CDR1 reads DFQATT; CDR2 reads SNEGSKA (reference sequence). This CDR3 reads CSARGTSGRIF. The CDR3 DNA reads as TGCAGTGCTAGGGGGACTAGCGGGAGAATCTTC.

Many counts were recorded for this clonotype. The chain joins TRBV12-3 or TRBV12-4 to TRBJ1-5; the match to TRBD1 covers 7 bases. The CDR3 covers 15 residues. V lost 1 base and J lost 4; bases outside the gene matches: 4. The CDR3 loop is CASSLGDRQNQPQHF. The CDR3, as DNA: TGTGCCAGCAGTTTAGGGGACAGACAAAATCAGCCCCAGCATTTT.

Many counts were recorded for this clonotype. This chain joins TRBV9 and TRBJ1-3; no reliable D call. Germline assignment: CDR1 SGDLS and CDR2 YYNGEE. The CDR3 extends over 14 amino acids. V lost 4 bases, J lost 5 bases, and 13 bases lay in between. The DNA for the CDR3 is TGTGCCAGCAGCCCGGCAGCCCACCGAAACACCATATATTTT. Protein sequence: CASSPAAHRNTIYF.

The V call is TRBV6-1, the J call TRBJ2-2; D is undetermined. Looked up from germline, CDR1 is MNHNS and CDR2 is SASEGT. Between the trimmed V and J ends, which lost 1 base and 7 bases, there was a span of 7 bases. The CDR3 covers 13 residues. The CDR3 DNA sequence: TGTGCCAGCAGTGAAGGGGTCCTCGGGGAGCTGTTTTTT. Encoded protein: CASSEGVLGELFF.

Ten or more counts support this clonotype. The chain links TRBV29-1 to TRBJ2-7, with 7 bases aligning to TRBD1. V was pared by 4 bases and J by 4 bases, with 13 bases of the junction left unmatched. The CDR3 runs to 15 residues. Germline lookup yields CDR1 SQVTM and CDR2 ANQGSEA. The CDR3 sequence: CSVGGSSGQPYEQYF. The DNA for the CDR3 is TGCAGCGTTGGGGGTTCGTCGGGACAGCCGTACGAGCAGTACTTC.

This clonotype was counted between two and nine times. This rearrangement joins TRBV20-1 to TRBJ2-1; 9 bases are shared with TRBD2. This CDR3 has 14 amino acids. Germline trimming cut 6 bases from V and 6 bases from J; bases unmatched to any gene: 9. In germline, CDR1 is DFQATT, CDR2 SNEGSKA (reference sequence). The DNA for the CDR3 is TGCAGTGCGCTCCTAGCGGGGCTATTCAATGAGCAGTTCTTC. Its translation is CSALLAGLFNEQFF.

This clonotype has more than one count but fewer than ten. The rearrangement joins TRBV12-3 or TRBV12-4 to TRBJ1-1, with D maybe TRBD1 (6 bases). The V end lost 6 bases, the J end lost 11 bases, and 16 bases lay between the germline ends. The CDR3 runs 12 residues. The CDR3 nucleotides read TGTGCCAGCAGCCCAAACAGGGTACAGGCTTTCTTT. Its translation: CASSPNRVQAFF.